The clone carrying this T cell receptor beta chain was detected a few times. Template material for amplifying TCR beta CDR3 regions consisted of RNA transcripts. HTBI primers were employed in a first-round RT-PCR of the TCR CDR3. TCRdb itself ran the multiplex PCR reads through MiXCR, one entry per CDR3 protein. The sample records 400,000 to 550,000 distinct CDR3 sequences, roughly 24% being singletons. The sample comes from a study of T cells in Graves' hyperthyroidism and ophthalmopathy. This CDR3 is built from 14 residues. V lost 0 bases and J lost 3, with 9 bases in between. Germline values: CDR1 MNHEY, CDR2 SVGAGI.

Material: blood. The V and J genes are TRBV6-5 and TRBJ2-7, with a possible D match to TRBD2 (5 bases). The origin of this receptor is a woman aged 25 to 45 with Graves' ophthalmopathy. The CDR3 loop reads CASSYSSGYYEQYF. In DNA, the CDR3 is TGTGCCAGCAGTTACTCTTCGGGATACTACGAGCAGTACTTC.